A selection of T cell receptor beta chains follows, all from one sample in a study of blood T cell repertoires in COVID-19. Generated by immunoSEQ multiplex PCR, the TCRdb table keeps only in-frame clones and is missing some. The sample lists 100,000 to 110,000 clones; 80% were seen once. The source material was peripheral blood. The receptor set was obtained from a man aged 65 to 85 with active or convalescent COVID-19. CDR3s include the opening cysteine and the closing phenylalanine or tryptophan. D genes are given only for firm matches. Only some rows state a clone size, as once, few, many or a class for expanded clones.

d_call clone_size j_call v_call cdr3_aa cdr3_nt
. . TRBJ2-1 TRBV3-1/TRBV3-2 CASSQEVARMHNEQFF TGTGCCAGCAGCCAAGAAGTGGCCAGGATGCACAATGAGCAGTTCTTC
. . TRBJ2-3 TRBV24-1 CATSDPQGTSTDTQYF TGTGCCACCAGTGATCCTCAGGGCACAAGCACAGATACGCAGTATTTT
TRBD2 . TRBJ2-2 TRBV24-1 CATSANRWEGHGGELFF TGTGCCACCAGTGCCAATCGGTGGGAGGGCCATGGCGGGGAGCTGTTTTTT
TRBD1 . TRBJ2-1 TRBV6-2/TRBV6-3 CASSYGDSDLNEQFF TGTGCCAGCAGTTACGGGGACAGTGATTTGAATGAGCAGTTCTTC
. . TRBJ2-5 TRBV30 CAWANRLGVQETQYF TGTGCCTGGGCCAACAGGCTAGGAGTTCAAGAGACCCAGTACTTC
. . TRBJ1-2 TRBV5-4 CASSWAGDNYGYTF TGTGCCAGCAGCTGGGCAGGGGATAACTATGGCTACACCTTC
TRBD1 . TRBJ1-1 TRBV5-8 CASSGRGQGNTEAFF TGTGCCAGCAGCGGGCGGGGACAGGGGAACACTGAAGCTTTCTTT
. . TRBJ1-6 TRBV5-1 CASSPGVNSPLHF TGCGCCAGCAGTCCGGGAGTTAATTCACCCCTCCACTTT
. once TRBJ2-1 TRBV7-3 CASSFQQGNEQFF TGTGCCAGCAGCTTTCAGCAGGGGAATGAGCAGTTCTTC
. . TRBJ1-1 TRBV4-2 CASSQGGRGTEAFF TGTGCCAGCAGCCAAGGGGGGCGGGGGACTGAAGCTTTCTTT
. few TRBJ1-2 TRBV3-1/TRBV3-2 CASSLGHRAQDGYTF TGTGCCAGCAGCCTAGGTCACAGGGCGCAGGATGGCTACACCTTC
. few TRBJ2-7 TRBV5-4 CASSLEGGISQQYF TGTGCCAGCAGCTTGGAAGGGGGTATATCTCAGCAGTACTTC
TRBD2 . TRBJ2-5 TRBV9 CASSVTNGGAGETQYF TGTGCCAGCAGCGTAACAAACGGGGGGGCCGGGGAGACCCAGTACTTC
TRBD1 once TRBJ2-7 TRBV10-3 CAISGTGDTYEQYF TGTGCCATCAGTGGGACAGGGGATACCTACGAGCAGTACTTC
. . TRBJ1-2 TRBV9 CASRGDTYYGYTF TGTGCCAGCAGGGGGGACACCTACTATGGCTACACCTTC
TRBD1 . TRBJ1-2 TRBV7-9 CASSQSDRGGGYTF TGTGCCAGCAGCCAGTCTGACAGGGGTGGAGGCTACACCTTC
. . TRBJ2-1 TRBV7-2 CASSLGRGGYEQFF TGTGCCAGCAGCTTAGGGAGGGGTGGGTATGAGCAGTTCTTC